The sequence of this T cell receptor (beta chain) was determined in a study of siplizumab effects on memory and regulatory T cells. Sequencing used immunoSEQ multiplex PCR; TCRdb keeps in-frame clones, though not all of them. This sample yields tens of thousands of clones, of which roughly 93% are seen a single time; 17% belongs to the top ten. Comment on this clone: What it binds is unknown.

Study outcomes and limitations: Memory T cells appeared less diverse than naive cells, which seemed to contribute substantially to alloresponse.

V lost 1 base and J 2 bases, leaving 9 bases between the germline ends. The CDR3 totals 14 residues. CDR1 and CDR2 from the germline V gene are SGHVS and FQNEAQ. What was sequenced was CD8+ T cells sorted from blood. The sequence was collected from a human donor in good health. The V and J genes are TRBV7-8 and TRBJ2-7, with D possibly TRBD2 on 6 matching bases. This CDR3 reads CASSLGTGAYEQYF. In DNA form, the CDR3 reads TGTGCCAGCAGCTTAGGGACGGGGGCCTACGAGCAGTACTTC.